Listed here are 9 T cell receptor beta chains from one sample, sequenced in a study of radiation and T cells in renal cell carcinoma. TCRdb's copy holds only in-frame clones and misses some; the assay was immunoSEQ multiplex PCR. The profile shows tens of thousands of clones, 65% to 85% of them singletons. Time point defined: baseline pretreatment blood. Treatment indicated: 15 Gy SBRT to primary tumor, nephrectomy 4 weeks later. Sequences were derived from blood, sampled from a patient whose treatment included radiotherapy and nephrectomy. Every receptor here comes from a man aged 55 to 70 with renal cell carcinoma.

The chain carries TRBV7-6 and TRBJ2-1; 10 nucleotides line up with TRBD2. Germline loops: CDR1 SGHVS, CDR2 FNYEAQ. The junction had 9 bases not matched to a gene; V was cut back by 1 base and J by 3 bases. CDR3 length equals 18 residues. CDR3 coding DNA: TGTGCCAGCAGCTTAGAGCCTAGCGGGAGAGTAGGCTACAATGAGCAGTTCTTC. It encodes CASSLEPSGRVGYNEQFF.

The rearrangement joins TRBV5-6 to TRBJ2-1; maybe TRBD2 (6 bases). Germline V gene lookup returns CDR1 SGHDT and CDR2 YYEEEE. The CDR3 sequence is 12 residues long. V gave up 7 bases and J gave up 8 bases, with 13 bases separating them. CDR3: CASRRLVYEQFF. In DNA, the CDR3 is TGTGCCAGCCGACGACTAGTGTATGAGCAGTTCTTC.

This clone was seen a few times. This sequence joins TRBV27 and TRBJ1-2; maybe TRBD1 (5 bases). CDR3 length equals 12 residues. Germline V CDR1 and CDR2: MNHEY, SMNVEV (reference sequence). Trimming stripped 3 bases from V and 9 bases from J, with 11 bases between. CDR3 amino acids: CASSFLGDRYTF. The CDR3 DNA is TGTGCCAGCAGTTTCCTGGGGGACCGCTACACCTTC.

This clone was picked up one time. The rearrangement joins TRBV7-9 to TRBJ1-2; D is unclear. The CDR3 runs to 14 residues. Trimming removed 5 bases from V and 8 bases from J, with 18 bases in between. Germline-derived CDR1 and CDR2 are SEHNR and FQNEAQ (reference sequence). CDR3 nucleotide sequence: TGTGCCAGCAGCCTACAGACCAGTTCGGGGGGCTACACCTTC. The encoded protein is CASSLQTSSGGYTF.

The chain is built from TRBV2 and TRBJ2-2; the D gene is possibly TRBD1 (5 bases). This CDR3 is 14 amino acids long. The V end was cut by 7 bases, the J end by 4 bases, with 13 bases between. Germline lookup yields CDR1 SNHLY and CDR2 FYNNEI. CDR3 amino acids: CASTGKAITGELFF. Here the CDR3 DNA reads TGTGCCAGCACAGGGAAGGCGATCACCGGGGAGCTGTTTTTT.

The chain joins TRBV29-1 to TRBJ1-2; D call uncertain. CDR3 length: 13 amino acids. Deletions cut 4 bases from V and 4 bases from J, with 13 bases between. CDR1 SQVTM and CDR2 ANQGSEA come from the germline V gene. The CDR3 protein is CSVGAPEGYGYTF. The CDR3 DNA is TGCAGCGTTGGAGCCCCGGAGGGCTATGGCTACACCTTC. Supplemented by reference TRBV29-1 and TRBJ1-2, the full variable domain reads SAVISQKPSRDICQRGTSLTIQCQVDSQVTMMFWYRQQPGQSLTLIATANQGSEATYESGFVIDKFPISRPNLTFSTLTVSNMSPEDSSIYLCSVGAPEGYGYTFGSGTRLTVV.

The chain carries TRBV6-6 and TRBJ2-3; tentatively, D is TRBD1 (7 bases). Germline lookup yields CDR1 MNHNY and CDR2 SVGAGI (reference sequence). V was trimmed by 4 bases and J by 0 bases, leaving 11 bases between them. The CDR3 runs 15 residues. CDR3 DNA sequence: TGTGCCAGCAGTTCAGGGGGGCCTAGCACAGATACGCAGTATTTT. Its protein is CASSSGGPSTDTQYF.

This rearrangement joins TRBV30 to TRBJ2-1; D unclear. Germline lookup yields CDR1 GTSNPN and CDR2 SVGIG (reference sequence). This CDR3 has 15 amino acids. V lost 2 bases, J lost 0 bases, and 11 bases lay in between. The CDR3 here is CAWSQSASSYNEQFF. Here the CDR3 DNA reads TGTGCCTGGAGTCAAAGCGCGAGCTCCTACAATGAGCAGTTCTTC.

This CDR3 reads CASGGVFNYGYTF. The CDR3 bases are TGTGCCAGCGGGGGGGTATTTAACTATGGCTACACCTTC. This chain joins TRBV7-9 and TRBJ1-2; perhaps TRBD1 as D (5 bases). The V gene lost 8 bases and the J gene lost 1 base, with 11 bases spanning the gap. This CDR3 is 13 amino acids long. The V gene's germline CDR1 is SEHNR and CDR2 FQNEAQ (reference sequence).